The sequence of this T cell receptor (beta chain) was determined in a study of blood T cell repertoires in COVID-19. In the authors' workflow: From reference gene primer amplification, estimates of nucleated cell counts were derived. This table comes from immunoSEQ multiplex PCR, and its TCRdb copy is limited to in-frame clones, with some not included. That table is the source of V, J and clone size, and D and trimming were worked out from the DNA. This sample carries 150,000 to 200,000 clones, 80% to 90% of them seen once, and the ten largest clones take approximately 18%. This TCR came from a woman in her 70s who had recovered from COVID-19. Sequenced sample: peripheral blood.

CDR3 nucleotides: TGTGCCAGCAGTGACCCCGGGGTCGGGGGATCTGGGGCCAACGTCCTGACTTTC. Protein product: CASSDPGVGGSGANVLTF. The chain is built from TRBV6-4 and TRBJ2-6; possibly TRBD2 for D (6 bases). V was shortened by 2 bases and J by 1 base, with 15 bases between the two germline ends. The CDR3 contains 18 residues. The germline V gene encodes CDR1 MRHNA and CDR2 SNTAGT.